This TCR beta chain is from a study of PD-1 blockade in classical Hodgkin lymphoma. V shed 6 bases and J shed 0 bases, with 13 bases lying between them. The V gene's germline CDR1 is MNHNS and CDR2 SASEGT. The CDR3 extends over 15 amino acids. TCRdb's table, derived via immunoSEQ multiplex PCR, lists solely in-frame clones and lacks some. The table records under 20,000 clones, over 65% of them present only once. Indicated time point: cycle 4 day 1 (C4D1), after more than 5 weeks of nivolumab. No patient escaped relapse after autologous stem cell transplantation, and brentuximab vedotin exposure varied. Using magnetic negative selection, the CD4+ T cells were separated out of thawed PBMCs.

V usage is TRBV6-1 and J usage is TRBJ2-3, with a possible D match to TRBD1 (6 bases). The receptor's source is a human donor with classical Hodgkin lymphoma. The source was CD4+ T cells from blood, collected before the fourth cycle of nivolumab. In DNA form, the CDR3 reads TGTGCCAGCAGGGTGGGGGCCCCTAGCACAGATACGCAGTATTTT. It encodes CASRVGAPSTDTQYF.